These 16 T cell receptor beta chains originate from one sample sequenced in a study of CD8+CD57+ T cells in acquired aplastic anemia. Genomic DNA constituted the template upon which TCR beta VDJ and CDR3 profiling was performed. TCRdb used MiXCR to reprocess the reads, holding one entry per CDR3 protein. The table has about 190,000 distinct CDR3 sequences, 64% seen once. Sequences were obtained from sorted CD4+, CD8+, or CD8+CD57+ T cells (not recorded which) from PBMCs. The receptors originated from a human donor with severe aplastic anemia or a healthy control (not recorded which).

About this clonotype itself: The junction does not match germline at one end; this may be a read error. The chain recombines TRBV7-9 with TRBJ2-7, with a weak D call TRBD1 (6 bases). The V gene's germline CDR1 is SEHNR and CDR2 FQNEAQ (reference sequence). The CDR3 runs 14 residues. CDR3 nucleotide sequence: TGCGCCAGGAAAACAGGGTATCGCTCCTACGAGCAGTACTTC. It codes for CARKTGYRSYEQYF. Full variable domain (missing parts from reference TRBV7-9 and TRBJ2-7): DTGVSQNPRHKITKRGQNVTFRCDPISEHNRLYWYRQTLGQGPEFLTYFQNEAQLEKSRLLSDRFSAERPKGSFSTLEIQRTEQGDSAMYLCARKTGYRSYEQYFGPGTRLTVT.

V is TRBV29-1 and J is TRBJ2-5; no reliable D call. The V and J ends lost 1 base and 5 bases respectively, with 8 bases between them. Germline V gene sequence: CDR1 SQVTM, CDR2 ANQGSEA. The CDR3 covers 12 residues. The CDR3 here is CSVEVRVETQYF. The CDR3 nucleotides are TGCAGCGTTGAAGTTCGAGTTGAGACCCAGTACTTC.

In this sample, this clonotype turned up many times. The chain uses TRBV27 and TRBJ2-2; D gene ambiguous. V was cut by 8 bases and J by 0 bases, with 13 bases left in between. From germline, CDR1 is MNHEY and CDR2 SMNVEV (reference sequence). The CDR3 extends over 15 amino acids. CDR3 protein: CASQTLEANTGELFF. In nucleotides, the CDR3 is TGTGCCAGCCAGACCCTCGAGGCGAACACCGGGGAGCTGTTTTTT.

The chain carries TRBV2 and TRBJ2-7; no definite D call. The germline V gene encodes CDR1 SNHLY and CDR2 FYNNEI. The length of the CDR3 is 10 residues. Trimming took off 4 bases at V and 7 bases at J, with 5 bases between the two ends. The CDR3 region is CASSGKEQYF. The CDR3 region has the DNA TGTGCCAGCAGTGGTAAAGAGCAGTACTTC.

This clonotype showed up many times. The CDR3 protein is CASSLATQTLQGISYEQYF. In DNA form, the CDR3 reads TGCGCCAGCAGCTTGGCCACCCAAACCCTACAGGGGATTTCCTACGAGCAGTACTTC. V usage is TRBV5-1 and J usage is TRBJ2-7; 7 nucleotides align to TRBD1. This CDR3 is 19 amino acids long. Trimming cost V 0 bases and J 1 base; bases outside gene matches: 16. Germline lookup yields CDR1 SGHRS and CDR2 YFSETQ.

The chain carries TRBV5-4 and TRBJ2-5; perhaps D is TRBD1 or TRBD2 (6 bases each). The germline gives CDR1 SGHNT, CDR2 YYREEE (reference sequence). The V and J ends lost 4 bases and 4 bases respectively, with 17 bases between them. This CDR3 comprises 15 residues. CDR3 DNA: TGTGCCAGCAGCCCCGGGTGGGGGGCCCGAGAGACCCAGTACTTC. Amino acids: CASSPGWGARETQYF.

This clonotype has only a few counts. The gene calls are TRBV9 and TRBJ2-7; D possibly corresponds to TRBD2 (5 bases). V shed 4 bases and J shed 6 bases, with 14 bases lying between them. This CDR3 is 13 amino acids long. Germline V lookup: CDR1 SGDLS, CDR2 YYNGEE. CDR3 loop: CASSLGDYSEQYF. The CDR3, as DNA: TGTGCCAGCAGCTTAGGTGACTATAGCGAGCAGTACTTC.

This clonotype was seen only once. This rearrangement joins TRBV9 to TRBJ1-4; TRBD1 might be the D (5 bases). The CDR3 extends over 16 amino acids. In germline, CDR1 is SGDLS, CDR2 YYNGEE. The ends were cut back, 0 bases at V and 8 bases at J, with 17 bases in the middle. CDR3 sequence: CASSVAQGGIGEKLFF. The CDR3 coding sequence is TGTGCCAGCAGCGTAGCCCAGGGAGGAATTGGGGAAAAACTGTTTTTT. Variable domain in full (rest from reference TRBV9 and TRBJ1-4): DSGVTQTPKHLITATGQRVTLRCSPRSGDLSVYWYQQSLDQGLQFLIQYYNGEERAKGNILERFSAQQFPDLHSELNLSSLELGDSALYFCASSVAQGGIGEKLFFGSGTQLSVL.

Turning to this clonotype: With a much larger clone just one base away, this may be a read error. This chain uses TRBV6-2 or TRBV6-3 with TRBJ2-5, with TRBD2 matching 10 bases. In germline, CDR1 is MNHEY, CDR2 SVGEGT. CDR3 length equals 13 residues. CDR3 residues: CAIGLAAQETQNF. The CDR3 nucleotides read TGTGCCATTGGACTAGCGGCCCAAGAGACCCAGAACTTC.

The CDR3 DNA sequence: TGTGCCAGCAGTGTATCCCTGGGACAGGGTTCGGATGAGCAGTTCTTC. This gives the protein CASSVSLGQGSDEQFF. The chain combines TRBV25-1 with TRBJ2-1, with TRBD1 identical over 9 bases. The germline V gene encodes CDR1 MGHDK and CDR2 SYGVNS. V trimming: 4 bases; J trimming: 8 bases; junction bases outside the gene matches: 12. The CDR3 contains 16 residues.

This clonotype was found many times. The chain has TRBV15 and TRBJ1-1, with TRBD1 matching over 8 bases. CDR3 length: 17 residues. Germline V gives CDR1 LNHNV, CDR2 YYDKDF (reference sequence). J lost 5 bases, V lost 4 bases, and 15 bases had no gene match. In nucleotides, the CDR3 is TGTGCCACCAGCATCATCGACAGGGGCCCAGCGACGACTGAAGCTTTCTTT. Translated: CATSIIDRGPATTEAFF.

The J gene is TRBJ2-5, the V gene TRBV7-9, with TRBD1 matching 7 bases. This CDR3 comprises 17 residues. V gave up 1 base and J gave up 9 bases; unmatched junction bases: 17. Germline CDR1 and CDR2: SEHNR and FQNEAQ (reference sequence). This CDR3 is CASSLGQGGSGNQPQYF. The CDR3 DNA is TGTGCCAGCAGCTTAGGACAGGGCGGGTCGGGCAATCAGCCCCAGTACTTC.

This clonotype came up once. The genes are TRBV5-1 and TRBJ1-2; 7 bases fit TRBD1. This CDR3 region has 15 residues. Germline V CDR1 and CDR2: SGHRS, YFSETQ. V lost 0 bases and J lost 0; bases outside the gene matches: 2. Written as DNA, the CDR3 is TGCGCCAGCAGCTTGGGACAGGGAACTAACTATGGCTACACCTTC. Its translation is CASSLGQGTNYGYTF.

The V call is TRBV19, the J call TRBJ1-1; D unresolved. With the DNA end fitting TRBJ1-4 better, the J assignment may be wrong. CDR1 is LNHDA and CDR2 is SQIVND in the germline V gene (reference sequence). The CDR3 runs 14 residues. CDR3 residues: CATRDVGGSEKLFF. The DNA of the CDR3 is TGTGCCACCCGAGATGTGGGCGGGAGTGAAAAACTGTTTTTT.

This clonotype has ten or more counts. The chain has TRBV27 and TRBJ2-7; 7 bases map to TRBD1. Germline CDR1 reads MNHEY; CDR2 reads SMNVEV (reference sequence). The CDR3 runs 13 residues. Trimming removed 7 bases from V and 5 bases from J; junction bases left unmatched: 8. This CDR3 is CASIGGAFHEQYF. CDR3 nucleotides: TGTGCCAGCATAGGGGGCGCGTTCCACGAGCAGTACTTC.

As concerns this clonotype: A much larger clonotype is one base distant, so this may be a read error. CDR3 coding DNA: TGTGCCAGCAGCACAAATAAAGGGGGGGTTAATGAAAAACTGTCTTTT. This codes for CASSTNKGGVNEKLSF. The chain carries TRBV7-9 and TRBJ1-4; D possibly corresponds to TRBD1 (6 bases). The CDR3 extends over 16 amino acids. Germline V gene lookup returns CDR1 SEHNR and CDR2 FQNEAQ (reference sequence).